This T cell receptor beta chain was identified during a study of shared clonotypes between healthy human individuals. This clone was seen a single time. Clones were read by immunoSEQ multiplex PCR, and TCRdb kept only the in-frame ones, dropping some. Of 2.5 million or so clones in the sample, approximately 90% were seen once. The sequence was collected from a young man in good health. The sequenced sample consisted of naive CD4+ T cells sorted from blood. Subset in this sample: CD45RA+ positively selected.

CDR3 sequence reads: CASRVSRGPAKAFF. CDR3 bases: TGTGCCAGCAGGGTCTCCAGGGGGCCCGCGAAAGCTTTCTTT. This chain uses TRBV6-1 with TRBJ1-1; TRBD1 aligns across 8 bases. This CDR3 spans 14 amino acids. V was pared by 6 bases and J by 9 bases, with 12 bases of the junction left unmatched. Per germline, CDR1 MNHNS and CDR2 SASEGT.